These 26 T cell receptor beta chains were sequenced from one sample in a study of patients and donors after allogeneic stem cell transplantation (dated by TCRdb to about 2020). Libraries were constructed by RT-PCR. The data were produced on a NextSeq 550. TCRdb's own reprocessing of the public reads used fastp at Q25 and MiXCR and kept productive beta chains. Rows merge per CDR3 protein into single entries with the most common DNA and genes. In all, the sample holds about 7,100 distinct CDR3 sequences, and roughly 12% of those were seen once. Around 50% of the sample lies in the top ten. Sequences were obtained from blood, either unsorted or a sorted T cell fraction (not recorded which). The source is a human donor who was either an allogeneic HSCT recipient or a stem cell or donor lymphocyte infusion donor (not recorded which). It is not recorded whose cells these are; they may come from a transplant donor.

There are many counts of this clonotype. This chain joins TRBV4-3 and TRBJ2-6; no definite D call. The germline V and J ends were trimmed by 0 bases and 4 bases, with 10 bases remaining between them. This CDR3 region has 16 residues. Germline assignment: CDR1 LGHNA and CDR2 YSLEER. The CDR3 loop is CASSQDLGSGANVLTF. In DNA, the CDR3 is TGCGCCAGCAGCCAAGATTTAGGGTCAGGGGCCAACGTCCTGACTTTC.

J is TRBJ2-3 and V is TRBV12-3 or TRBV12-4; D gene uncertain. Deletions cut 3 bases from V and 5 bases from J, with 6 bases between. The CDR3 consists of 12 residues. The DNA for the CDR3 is TGTGCCAGCAGTTTGATGGTAGATACGCAGTATTTT. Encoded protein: CASSLMVDTQYF.

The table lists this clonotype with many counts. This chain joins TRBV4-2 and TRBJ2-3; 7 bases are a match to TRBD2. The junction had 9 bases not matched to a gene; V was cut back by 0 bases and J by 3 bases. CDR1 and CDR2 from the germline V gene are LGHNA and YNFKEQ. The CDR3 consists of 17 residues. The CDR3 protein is CASSQEQGAGITDTQYF. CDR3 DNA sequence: TGTGCCAGCAGCCAAGAGCAAGGAGCGGGGATTACAGATACGCAGTATTTT.

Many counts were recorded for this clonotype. CDR3 sequence (DNA): TGTGCCAGCTCACCACCTTCCAATTACAATGAGCAGTTCTTC. Its protein product is CASSPPSNYNEQFF. The rearrangement uses TRBV18 and TRBJ2-1; D gene unclear. CDR1 and CDR2 from the germline V gene are KGHSH and LQKENI. The V and J ends lost 0 bases and 4 bases respectively, with 7 bases between them. The CDR3 is 14 amino acids.

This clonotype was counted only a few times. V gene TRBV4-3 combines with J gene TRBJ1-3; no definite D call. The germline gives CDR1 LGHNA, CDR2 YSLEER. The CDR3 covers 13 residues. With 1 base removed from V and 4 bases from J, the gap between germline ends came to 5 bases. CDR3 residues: CASSQVIGNTIYF. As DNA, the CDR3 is TGCGCCAGCAGCCAAGTGATCGGAAACACCATATATTTT.

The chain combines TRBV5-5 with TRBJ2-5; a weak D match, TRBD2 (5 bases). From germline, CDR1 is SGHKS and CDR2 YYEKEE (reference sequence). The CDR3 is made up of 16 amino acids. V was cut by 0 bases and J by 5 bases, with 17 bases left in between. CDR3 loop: CASSLASGRPGETQYF. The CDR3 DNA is TGTGCCAGCAGCTTGGCCTCGGGCCGCCCGGGGGAGACCCAGTACTTC.

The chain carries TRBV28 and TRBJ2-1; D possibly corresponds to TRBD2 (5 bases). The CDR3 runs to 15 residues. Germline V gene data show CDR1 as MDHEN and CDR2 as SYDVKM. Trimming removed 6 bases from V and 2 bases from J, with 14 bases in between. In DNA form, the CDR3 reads TGTGCCAGCAGCTTCTTTGGACTCGCCTACAATGAGCAGTTCTTC. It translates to CASSFFGLAYNEQFF.

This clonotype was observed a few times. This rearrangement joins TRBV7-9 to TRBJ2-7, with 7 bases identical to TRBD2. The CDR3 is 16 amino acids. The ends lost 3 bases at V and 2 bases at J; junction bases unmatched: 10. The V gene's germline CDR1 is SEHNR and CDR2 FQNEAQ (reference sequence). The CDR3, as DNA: TGTGCCAGCAGCTTTGTCTGGGAGGGAGCGACCTACGAGCAGTACTTC. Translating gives CASSFVWEGATYEQYF.

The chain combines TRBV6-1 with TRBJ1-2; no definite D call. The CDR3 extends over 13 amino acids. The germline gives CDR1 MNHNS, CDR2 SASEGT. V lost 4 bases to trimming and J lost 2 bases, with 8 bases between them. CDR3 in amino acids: CASSVPGNYGYTF. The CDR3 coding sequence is TGTGCCAGCAGTGTTCCGGGAAACTATGGCTACACCTTC.

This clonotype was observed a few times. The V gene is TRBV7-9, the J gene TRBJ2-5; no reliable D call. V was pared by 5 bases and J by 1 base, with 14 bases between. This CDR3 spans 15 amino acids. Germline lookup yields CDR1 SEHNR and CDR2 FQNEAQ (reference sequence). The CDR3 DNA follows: TGTGCCAGCAGCATAGTCCGAGGATTCCAAGAGACCCAGTACTTC. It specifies CASSIVRGFQETQYF.

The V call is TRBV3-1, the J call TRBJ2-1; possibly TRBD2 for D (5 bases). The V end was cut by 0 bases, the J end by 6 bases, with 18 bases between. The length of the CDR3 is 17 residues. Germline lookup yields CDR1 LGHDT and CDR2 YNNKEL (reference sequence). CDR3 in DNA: TGTGCCAGCAGCCAAGACCACGGCGGAGGAGGTCTCAATGAGCAGTTCTTC. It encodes CASSQDHGGGGLNEQFF.

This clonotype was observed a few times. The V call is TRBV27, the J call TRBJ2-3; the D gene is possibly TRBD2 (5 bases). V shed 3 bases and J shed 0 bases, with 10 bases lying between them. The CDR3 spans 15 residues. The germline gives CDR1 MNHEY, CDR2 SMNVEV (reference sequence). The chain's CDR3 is CASSFSAESTDTQYF. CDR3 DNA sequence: TGTGCCAGCAGTTTTTCAGCGGAGAGCACAGATACGCAGTATTTT.

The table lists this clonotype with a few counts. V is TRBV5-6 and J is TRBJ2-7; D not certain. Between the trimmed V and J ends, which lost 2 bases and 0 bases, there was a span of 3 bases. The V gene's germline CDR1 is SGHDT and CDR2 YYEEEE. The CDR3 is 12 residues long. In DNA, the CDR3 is TGTGCCAGCAGCTTTGACTCCTACGAGCAGTACTTC. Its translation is CASSFDSYEQYF.

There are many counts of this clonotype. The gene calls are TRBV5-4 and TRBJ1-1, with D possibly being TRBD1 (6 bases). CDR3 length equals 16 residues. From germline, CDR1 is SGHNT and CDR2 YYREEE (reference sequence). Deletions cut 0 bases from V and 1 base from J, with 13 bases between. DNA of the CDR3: TGTGCCAGCAGCTTGGTTCGGGACATCCAGAACACTGAAGCTTTCTTT. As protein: CASSLVRDIQNTEAFF.

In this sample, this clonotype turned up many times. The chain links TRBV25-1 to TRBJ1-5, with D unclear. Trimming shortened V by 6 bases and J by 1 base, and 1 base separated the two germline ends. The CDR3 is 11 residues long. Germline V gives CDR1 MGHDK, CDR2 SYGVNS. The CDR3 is CASRSNQPQHF. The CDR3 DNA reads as TGTGCCAGCAGAAGCAATCAGCCCCAGCATTTT.

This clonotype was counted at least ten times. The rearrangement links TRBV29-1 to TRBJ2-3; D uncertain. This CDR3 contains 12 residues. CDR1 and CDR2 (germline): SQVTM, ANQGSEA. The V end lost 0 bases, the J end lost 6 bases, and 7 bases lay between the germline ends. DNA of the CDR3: TGCAGCGTTGAAGAGCTCATGGATACGCAGTATTTT. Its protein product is CSVEELMDTQYF.

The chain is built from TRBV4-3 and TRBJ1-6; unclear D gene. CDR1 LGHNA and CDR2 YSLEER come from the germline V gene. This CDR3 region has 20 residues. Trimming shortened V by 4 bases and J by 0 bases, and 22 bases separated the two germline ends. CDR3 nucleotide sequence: TGCGCCAGCAGCCTATCAAGATTTGTCCCCGGAAGCTCCTATAATTCACCCCTCCACTTT. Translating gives CASSLSRFVPGSSYNSPLHF.

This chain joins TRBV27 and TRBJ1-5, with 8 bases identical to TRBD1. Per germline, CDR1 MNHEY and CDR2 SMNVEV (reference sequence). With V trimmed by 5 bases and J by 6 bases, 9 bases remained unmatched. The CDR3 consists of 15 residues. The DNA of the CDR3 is TGTGCCAGCAGTAACGGACAGGGACAAGGTCAGCCCCAGCATTTT. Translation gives CASSNGQGQGQPQHF.

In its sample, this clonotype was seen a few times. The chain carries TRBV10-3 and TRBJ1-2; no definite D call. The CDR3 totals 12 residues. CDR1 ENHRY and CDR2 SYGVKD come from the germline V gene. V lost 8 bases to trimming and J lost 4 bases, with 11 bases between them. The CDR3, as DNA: TGTGCCATCTCCGGGCAGGCCTATGGCTACACCTTC. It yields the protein CAISGQAYGYTF.

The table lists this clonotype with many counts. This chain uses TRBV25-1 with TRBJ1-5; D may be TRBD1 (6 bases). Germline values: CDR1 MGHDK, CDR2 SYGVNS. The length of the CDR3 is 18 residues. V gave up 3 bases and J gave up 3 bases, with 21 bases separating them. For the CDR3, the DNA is TGTGCCAGCAGTGAGGGGGCCCGAGGGAGCTTCGACAATCAGCCCCAGCATTTT. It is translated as CASSEGARGSFDNQPQHF. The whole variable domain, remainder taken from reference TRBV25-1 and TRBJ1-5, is EADIYQTPRYLVIGTGKKITLECSQTMGHDKMYWYQQDPGMELHLIHYSYGVNSTEKGDLSSESTVSRIRTEHFPLTLESARPSHTSQYLCASSEGARGSFDNQPQHFGDGTRLSIL.

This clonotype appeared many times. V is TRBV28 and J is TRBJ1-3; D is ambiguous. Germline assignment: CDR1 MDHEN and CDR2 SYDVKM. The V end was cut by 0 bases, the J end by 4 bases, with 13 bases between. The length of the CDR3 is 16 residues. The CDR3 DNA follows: TGTGCCAGCAGTTTATGGGGCAGAATGAGAGGAAACACCATATATTTT. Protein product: CASSLWGRMRGNTIYF.

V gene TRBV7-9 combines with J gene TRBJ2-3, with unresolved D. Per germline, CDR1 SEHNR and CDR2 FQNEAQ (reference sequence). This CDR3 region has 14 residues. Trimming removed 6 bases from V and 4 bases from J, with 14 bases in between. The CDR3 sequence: CASSHILNPDTQYF. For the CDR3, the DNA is TGTGCCAGCAGTCACATTCTAAACCCAGATACGCAGTATTTT.

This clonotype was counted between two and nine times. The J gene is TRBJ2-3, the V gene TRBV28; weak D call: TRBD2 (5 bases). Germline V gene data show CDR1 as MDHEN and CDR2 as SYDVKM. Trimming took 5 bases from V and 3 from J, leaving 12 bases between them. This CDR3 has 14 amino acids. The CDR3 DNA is TGTGCCAGCAGTCGTACCGGGGAGACAGATACGCAGTATTTT. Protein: CASSRTGETDTQYF.

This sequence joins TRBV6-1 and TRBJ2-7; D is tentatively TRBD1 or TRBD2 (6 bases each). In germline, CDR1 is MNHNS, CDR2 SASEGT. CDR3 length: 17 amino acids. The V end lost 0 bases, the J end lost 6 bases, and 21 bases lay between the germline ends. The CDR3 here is CASSEAGGEATRPEQYV. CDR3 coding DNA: TGTGCCAGCAGTGAAGCGGGGGGCGAGGCTACGAGGCCCGAGCAGTACGTC.

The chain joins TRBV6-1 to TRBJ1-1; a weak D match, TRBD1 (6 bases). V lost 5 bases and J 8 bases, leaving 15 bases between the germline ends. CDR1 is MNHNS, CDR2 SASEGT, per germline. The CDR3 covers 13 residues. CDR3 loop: CASSLLKGGEAFF. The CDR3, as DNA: TGTGCCAGCAGTCTCCTCAAGGGGGGCGAAGCTTTCTTT.

CDR3 sequence reads: CASSLFTGGPSAETQYF. The CDR3 DNA follows: TGTGCCAGCAGCTTATTCACCGGGGGGCCTTCAGCGGAGACCCAGTACTTC. The chain employs TRBV7-9 and TRBJ2-5, with D possibly TRBD2 on 7 matching bases. Germline assignment: CDR1 SEHNR and CDR2 FQNEAQ (reference sequence). The CDR3 has 17 residues. The V end was cut by 2 bases, the J end by 5 bases, with 21 bases between. The full variable domain, with the rest looked up from reference TRBV7-9 and TRBJ2-5, is DTGVSQNPRHKITKRGQNVTFRCDPISEHNRLYWYRQTLGQGPEFLTYFQNEAQLEKSRLLSDRFSAERPKGSFSTLEIQRTEQGDSAMYLCASSLFTGGPSAETQYFGPGTRLLVL.